Below are 21 T cell receptor beta chains sequenced from a single sample in a study of cytomegalovirus exposure and HLA in healthy donors. Vbeta (60) and Jbeta (13) primers were used in the PCR. The data were produced by immunoSEQ multiplex PCR, yet TCRdb's version contains in-frame clones alone and is incomplete. The sample contains 90,000 to 120,000 clones, roughly 69% of which appear only once. The specimen was PBMCs. Receptor source: a man between 50 and 59 years old in good health and CMV-seropositive.

This clone is medium-sized in the sample. The V call is TRBV6-5, the J call TRBJ2-2; the D gene is possibly TRBD1 (5 bases). Trimming cost V 2 bases and J 3 bases, with 10 bases left between them. Germline CDR1 MNHEY, CDR2 SVGAGI. The length of the CDR3 is 15 residues. The CDR3, as DNA: TGTGCCAGCAGTTACCAGCCCAGGGACACCGGGGAGCTGTTTTTT. Encoded protein: CASSYQPRDTGELFF.

V gene TRBV7-2 combines with J gene TRBJ2-2; D not resolved. V lost 2 bases, J lost 0 bases, and 7 bases lay in between. Looked up from germline, CDR1 is SGHTA and CDR2 is FQGNSA. The CDR3 has 15 amino acids. CDR3 nucleotide sequence: TGTGCCAGCAGCTTAACAGTAGCGAACACCGGGGAGCTGTTTTTT. Translated, it gives CASSLTVANTGELFF.

The chain combines TRBV6-4 with TRBJ2-1, with 10 bases that match TRBD1. Germline loops: CDR1 MRHNA, CDR2 SNTAGT. The CDR3 has 15 amino acids. The V gene end was trimmed by 2 bases and the J gene end by 6 bases; junction bases not matched to a gene: 4. CDR3 DNA sequence: TGTGCCAGCAGTGACGAGACAGGGGGCTCCAATGAGCAGTTCTTC. The encoded protein is CASSDETGGSNEQFF.

The CDR3 loop is CASSFGVNNYGYTF. In DNA, the CDR3 is TGTGCCAGCAGCTTTGGAGTAAATAACTATGGCTACACCTTC. This chain joins TRBV7-2 and TRBJ1-2; no definite D call. This CDR3 contains 14 residues. The germline V gene has CDR1 SGHTA and CDR2 FQGNSA. Trimming took off 3 bases at V and 1 base at J, with 9 bases between the two ends.

The V gene is TRBV9, the J gene TRBJ2-2, with D perhaps matching TRBD1 (6 bases). CDR3 length equals 14 residues. CDR1 is SGDLS and CDR2 is YYNGEE in the germline V gene. With 4 bases removed from V and 8 bases from J, the gap between germline ends came to 15 bases. CDR3 sequence: CASSPKTGTGELFF. The CDR3 DNA follows: TGTGCCAGCAGCCCCAAGACAGGAACGGGGGAGCTGTTTTTT.

The rearrangement uses TRBV6-1 and TRBJ1-1; D may be TRBD1 (6 bases). Germline loops: CDR1 MNHNS, CDR2 SASEGT. Trimming removed 4 bases at V and 0 bases at J, with 9 bases between. The CDR3 extends over 14 amino acids. The CDR3 DNA reads TGTGCCAGCAGTGGAGGGGGACTGAACACTGAAGCTTTCTTT. Translation: CASSGGGLNTEAFF.

The chain couples TRBV27 to TRBJ1-1; 10 bases match TRBD1. The ends lost 2 bases at V and 11 bases at J; junction bases unmatched: 5. The CDR3 is 13 amino acids. Germline values: CDR1 MNHEY, CDR2 SMNVEV (reference sequence). CDR3 DNA sequence: TGTGCCAGCAGTTTAGGACAGGGGGGTGGGGCTTTCTTT. Residues: CASSLGQGGGAFF.

There are a few counts of this clone. The chain couples TRBV6-5 to TRBJ1-3; D is ambiguous. The CDR3 contains 15 residues. Looked up from germline, CDR1 is MNHEY and CDR2 is SVGAGI. V was trimmed by 2 bases and J by 2 bases, leaving 10 bases between them. CDR3 amino acids: CASSYRRTTGNTIYF. For the CDR3, the DNA is TGTGCCAGCAGTTACCGTAGGACTACTGGAAACACCATATATTTT.

The chain couples TRBV13 to TRBJ2-1; 7 bases agree with TRBD1. Trimming at V came to 3 bases and at J to 8 bases, leaving 4 bases not matched to a gene. Germline values: CDR1 PRHDT, CDR2 FYEKMQ (reference sequence). The CDR3 is made up of 13 amino acids. The CDR3: CASSFLQGDEQFF. The CDR3 nucleotides are TGTGCCAGCAGCTTTCTCCAGGGGGATGAGCAGTTCTTC.

This clone was seen a few times. The J gene is TRBJ2-5, the V gene TRBV5-6; 7 nucleotides match TRBD1. Germline V gene data show CDR1 as SGHDT and CDR2 as YYEEEE. The CDR3 has 14 residues. V shed 2 bases, J shed 1 base, and the junction held 2 bases outside the gene matches. The CDR3 region has the DNA TGTGCCAGCAGCTTCAGACAGGGCCAAGAGACCCAGTACTTC. It specifies CASSFRQGQETQYF.

This clone came up a few times. The CDR3 reads CASTTDWRNTEAFF. The CDR3 region has the DNA TGTGCCAGCACGACCGACTGGAGGAACACTGAAGCTTTCTTT. This sequence joins TRBV9 and TRBJ1-1; D gene unclear. Between the trimmed V and J ends, which lost 6 bases and 1 base, there was a span of 13 bases. Germline loops: CDR1 SGDLS, CDR2 YYNGEE. CDR3 size: 14 residues.

This clone was seen more than once but under ten times. This chain links TRBV12-5 with TRBJ1-4; TRBD1 is a possible D gene (6 bases). Looked up from germline, CDR1 is LGHNT and CDR2 is FRNRAP. The V end lost 3 bases, the J end lost 4 bases, and 6 bases lay between the germline ends. CDR3 length: 13 amino acids. In DNA, the CDR3 is TGTGCTAGTGGTTTAGGGGGTAATGAAAAACTGTTTTTT. Encoded protein: CASGLGGNEKLFF.

This sequence joins TRBV15 and TRBJ1-4; 9 bases map to TRBD1. The germline CDR1 and CDR2 sequences are LNHNV and YYDKDF (reference sequence). The CDR3 loop spans 14 amino acids. With V trimmed by 5 bases and J by 8 bases, 6 bases remained unmatched. CDR3 sequence reads: CATSHGTGREKLFF. CDR3 bases: TGTGCCACCAGCCACGGGACAGGGAGGGAAAAACTGTTTTTT.

This sequence joins TRBV10-3 and TRBJ1-1; D remains unclear. V dropped 0 bases and J dropped 0 bases, with 11 bases sitting between them. This CDR3 spans 16 amino acids. The germline CDR1 and CDR2 sequences are ENHRY and SYGVKD. The CDR3 is CAISESVPGMNTEAFF. Written as DNA, the CDR3 is TGTGCCATCAGTGAGTCGGTTCCGGGGATGAACACTGAAGCTTTCTTT.

J is TRBJ2-7 and V is TRBV10-3; no clear D gene. Germline V gene lookup returns CDR1 ENHRY and CDR2 SYGVKD. The ends were cut back, 5 bases at V and 0 bases at J, with 14 bases in the middle. CDR3 length: 15 amino acids. In DNA form, the CDR3 reads TGTGCCATCAGTCGGAGCATACTCTTCTCCTACGAGCAGTACTTC. It is translated as CAISRSILFSYEQYF.

This clone was observed a single time. The chain employs TRBV5-1 and TRBJ1-1; the D is unclear. Trimming stripped 5 bases from V and 0 bases from J, with 5 bases between. The CDR3 sequence is 12 residues long. Germline V gene lookup returns CDR1 SGHRS and CDR2 YFSETQ. The DNA for the CDR3 is TGCGCCAGCAGGCAGATGAACACTGAAGCTTTCTTT. Its translation: CASRQMNTEAFF.

This sequence joins TRBV6-1 and TRBJ1-2, with D possibly matching TRBD1 (6 bases). The CDR3 loop spans 14 amino acids. The V end was cut by 4 bases, the J end by 5 bases, with 14 bases between. Germline assignment: CDR1 MNHNS and CDR2 SASEGT. The CDR3 DNA reads TGTGCCAGCAGTGGTTTGTCGGACAGATATGGCTACACCTTC. Its translation is CASSGLSDRYGYTF.

The chain has TRBV10-3 and TRBJ1-2; 7 nucleotides align to TRBD1. The V and J ends lost 5 bases and 2 bases, in that order; junction bases with no gene match: 8. There are 15 residues in the CDR3. CDR1 is ENHRY, CDR2 SYGVKD, per germline. The CDR3 loop reads CAISSTGALNYGYTF. CDR3 in DNA: TGTGCCATCAGTTCTACAGGGGCCCTCAACTATGGCTACACCTTC.

The CDR3 loop reads CASSHKGYEQYF. The CDR3 DNA reads as TGTGCCAGCAGTCATAAGGGGTACGAGCAGTACTTC. The chain links TRBV27 to TRBJ2-7, with D perhaps matching TRBD1 (5 bases). The CDR3 runs to 12 residues. Trimming took 5 bases from V and 4 from J, leaving 9 bases between them. Germline V gene lookup returns CDR1 MNHEY and CDR2 SMNVEV (reference sequence).

The rearrangement uses TRBV6-4 and TRBJ1-6; D might be TRBD1 (5 bases). V lost 6 bases to trimming and J lost 6 bases, with 9 bases between them. Per the germline V gene, CDR1 is MRHNA and CDR2 is SNTAGT. The CDR3 is made up of 13 amino acids. The CDR3 DNA reads as TGTGCCAGCAGACGGGACTTTAATTCACCCCTCCACTTT. Protein sequence: CASRRDFNSPLHF.

The V and J genes are TRBV9 and TRBJ2-1, with 7 bases identical to TRBD1. Germline CDR1 and CDR2: SGDLS and YYNGEE. Germline trimming cut 2 bases from V and 2 bases from J; bases unmatched to any gene: 4. CDR3 length: 15 residues. The CDR3 loop reads CASSVGTATYNEQFF. DNA for the CDR3: TGTGCCAGCAGCGTCGGGACAGCCACCTACAATGAGCAGTTCTTC.